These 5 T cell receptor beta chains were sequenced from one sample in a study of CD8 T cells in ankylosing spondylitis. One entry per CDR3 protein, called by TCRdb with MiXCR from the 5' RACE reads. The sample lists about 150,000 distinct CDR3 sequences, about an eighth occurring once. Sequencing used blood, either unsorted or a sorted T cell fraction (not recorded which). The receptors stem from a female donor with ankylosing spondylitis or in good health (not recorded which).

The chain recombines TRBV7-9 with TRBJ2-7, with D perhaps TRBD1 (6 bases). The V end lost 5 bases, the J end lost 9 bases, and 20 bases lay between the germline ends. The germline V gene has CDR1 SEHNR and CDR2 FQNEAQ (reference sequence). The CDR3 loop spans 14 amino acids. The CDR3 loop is CASSVSGTTSGQYF. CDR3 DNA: TGTGCCAGCAGCGTATCCGGGACAACTTCAGGGCAGTACTTC.

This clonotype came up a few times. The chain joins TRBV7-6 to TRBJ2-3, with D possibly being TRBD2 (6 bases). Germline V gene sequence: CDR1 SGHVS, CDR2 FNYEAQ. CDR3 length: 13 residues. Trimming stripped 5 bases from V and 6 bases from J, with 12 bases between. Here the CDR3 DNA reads TGTGCCAGCAGCGCAGGGACTCCGGATACGCAGTATTTT. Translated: CASSAGTPDTQYF.

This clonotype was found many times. CDR3 amino acids: CASTLIGGSTDTQYF. Written as DNA, the CDR3 is TGCGCCAGCACGTTGATAGGGGGGAGCACAGATACGCAGTATTTT. The chain has TRBV5-1 and TRBJ2-3, with D perhaps given as TRBD1 or TRBD2 (6 bases each). Per the germline V gene, CDR1 is SGHRS and CDR2 is YFSETQ. V lost 6 bases to trimming and J lost 0 bases, with 14 bases between them. This CDR3 comprises 15 residues.

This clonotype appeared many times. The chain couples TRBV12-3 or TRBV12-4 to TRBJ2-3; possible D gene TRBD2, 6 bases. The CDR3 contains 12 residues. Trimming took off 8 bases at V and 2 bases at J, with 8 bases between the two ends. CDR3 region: CASGGDTDTQYF. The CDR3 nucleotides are TGTGCCAGCGGAGGGGACACAGATACGCAGTATTTT.

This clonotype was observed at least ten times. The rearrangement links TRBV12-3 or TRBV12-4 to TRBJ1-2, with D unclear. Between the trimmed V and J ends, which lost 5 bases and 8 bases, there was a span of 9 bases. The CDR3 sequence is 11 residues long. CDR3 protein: CASSKSGGYTF. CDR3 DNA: TGTGCCAGCAGTAAATCGGGCGGCTACACCTTC.